This record covers a single TCR beta chain. This sample stems from a study of blood T cell repertoires in COVID-19. There are 16 residues in the CDR3. V was clipped by 5 bases and J by 5 bases; unmatched bases: 11. Germline values: CDR1 SSHAT, CDR2 FNYEAQ (reference sequence). Only in-frame clones appear in the TCRdb table, and some are missing; sequencing was by immunoSEQ multiplex PCR. The sample includes fewer than 500,000 clones, about 89% of them seen just once. The sample was peripheral blood. The chain uses TRBV7-7 and TRBJ2-2, with TRBD1 matching over 7 bases. This TCR came from a woman aged 30 to 39 with acute or convalescent COVID-19. CDR3 loop: CASSPLRGGWTGELFF. The CDR3 region has the DNA TGTGCCAGCAGCCCACTCCGAGGGGGCTGGACCGGGGAGCTGTTTTTT.